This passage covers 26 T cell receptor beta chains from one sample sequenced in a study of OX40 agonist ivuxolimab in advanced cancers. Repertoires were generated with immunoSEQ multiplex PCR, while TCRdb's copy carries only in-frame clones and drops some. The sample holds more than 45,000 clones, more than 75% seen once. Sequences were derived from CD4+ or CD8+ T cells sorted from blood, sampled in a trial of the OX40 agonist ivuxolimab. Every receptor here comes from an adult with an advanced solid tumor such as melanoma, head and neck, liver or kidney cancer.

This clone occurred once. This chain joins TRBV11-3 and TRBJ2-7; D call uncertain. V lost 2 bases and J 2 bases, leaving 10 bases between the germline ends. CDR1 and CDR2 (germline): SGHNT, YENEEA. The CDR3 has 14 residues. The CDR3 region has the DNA TGTGCCAGCAGCTTACAAGGAACCGCCTACGAGCAGTACTTC. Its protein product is CASSLQGTAYEQYF.

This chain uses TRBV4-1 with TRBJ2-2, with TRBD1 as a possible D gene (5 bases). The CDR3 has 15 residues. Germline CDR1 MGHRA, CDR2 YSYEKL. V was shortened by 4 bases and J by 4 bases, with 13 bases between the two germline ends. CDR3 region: CASSLQVQSTGELFF. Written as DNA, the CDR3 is TGCGCCAGCAGCCTACAGGTTCAGAGCACCGGGGAGCTGTTTTTT.

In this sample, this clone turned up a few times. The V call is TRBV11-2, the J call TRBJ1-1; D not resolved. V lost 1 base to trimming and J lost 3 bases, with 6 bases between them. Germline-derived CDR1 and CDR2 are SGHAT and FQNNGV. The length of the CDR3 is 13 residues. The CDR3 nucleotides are TGTGCCAGCAGCTTAGCCACGGACACTGAAGCTTTCTTT. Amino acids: CASSLATDTEAFF.

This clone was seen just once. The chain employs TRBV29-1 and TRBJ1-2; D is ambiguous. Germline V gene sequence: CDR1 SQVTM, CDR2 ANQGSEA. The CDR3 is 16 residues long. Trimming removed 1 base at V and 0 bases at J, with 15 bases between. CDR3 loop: CSVEGGASKANYGYTF. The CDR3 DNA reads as TGCAGCGTTGAAGGGGGAGCGAGTAAAGCTAACTATGGCTACACCTTC.

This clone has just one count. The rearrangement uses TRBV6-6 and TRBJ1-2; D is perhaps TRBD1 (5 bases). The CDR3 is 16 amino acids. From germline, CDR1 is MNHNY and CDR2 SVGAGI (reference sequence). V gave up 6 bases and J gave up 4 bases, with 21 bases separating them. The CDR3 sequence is CASREGLGSAGYGYTF. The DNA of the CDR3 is TGTGCCAGCAGGGAGGGGTTGGGGAGTGCGGGCTATGGCTACACCTTC.

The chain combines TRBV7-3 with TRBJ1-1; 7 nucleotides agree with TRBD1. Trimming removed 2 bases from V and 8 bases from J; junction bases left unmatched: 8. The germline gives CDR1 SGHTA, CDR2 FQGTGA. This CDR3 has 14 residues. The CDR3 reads CASSLADRAGEAFF. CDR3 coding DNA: TGTGCCAGCAGCTTAGCTGACAGGGCTGGAGAAGCTTTCTTT. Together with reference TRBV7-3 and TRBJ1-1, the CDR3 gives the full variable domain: GAGVSQTPSNKVTEKGKYVELRCDPISGHTALYWYRQSLGQGPEFLIYFQGTGAADDSGLPNDRFFAVRPEGSVSTLKIQRTERGDSAVYLCASSLADRAGEAFFGQGTRLTVV.

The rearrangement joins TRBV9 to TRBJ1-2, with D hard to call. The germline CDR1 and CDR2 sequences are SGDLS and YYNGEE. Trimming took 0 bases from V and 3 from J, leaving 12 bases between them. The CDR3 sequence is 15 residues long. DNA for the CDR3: TGTGCCAGCAGCGTAGTCCCAAACGGAGACTATGGCTACACCTTC. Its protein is CASSVVPNGDYGYTF.

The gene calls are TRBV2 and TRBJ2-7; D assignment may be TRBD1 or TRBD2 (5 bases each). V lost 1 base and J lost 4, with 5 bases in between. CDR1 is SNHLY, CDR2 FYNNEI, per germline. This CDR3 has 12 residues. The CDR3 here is CASSEGGYEQYF. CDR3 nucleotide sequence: TGTGCCAGCAGTGAAGGGGGGTACGAGCAGTACTTC.

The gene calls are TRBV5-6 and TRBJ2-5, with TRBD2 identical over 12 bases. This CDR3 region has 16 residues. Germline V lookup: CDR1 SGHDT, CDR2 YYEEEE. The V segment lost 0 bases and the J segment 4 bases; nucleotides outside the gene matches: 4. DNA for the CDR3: TGTGCCAGCAGCTTGGGAGTGGGACTAGCGGGAGAGACCCAGTACTTC. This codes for CASSLGVGLAGETQYF.

CDR3 loop: CASSDSNTEAFF. CDR3 nucleotide sequence: TGCGCCAGCAGCGACAGTAACACTGAAGCTTTCTTT. This chain connects TRBV10-2 to TRBJ1-1; D is possibly TRBD1 (5 bases). V lost 6 bases to trimming and J lost 2 bases, with 7 bases between them. The CDR3 contains 12 residues. In germline, CDR1 is WSHSY, CDR2 SAAADI.

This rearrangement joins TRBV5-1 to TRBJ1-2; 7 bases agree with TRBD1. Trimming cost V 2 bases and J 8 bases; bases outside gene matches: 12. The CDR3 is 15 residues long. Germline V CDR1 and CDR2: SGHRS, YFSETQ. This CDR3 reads CASSFDSAGGWGYTF. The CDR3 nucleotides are TGCGCCAGCAGCTTTGATTCGGCAGGGGGTTGGGGCTACACCTTC.

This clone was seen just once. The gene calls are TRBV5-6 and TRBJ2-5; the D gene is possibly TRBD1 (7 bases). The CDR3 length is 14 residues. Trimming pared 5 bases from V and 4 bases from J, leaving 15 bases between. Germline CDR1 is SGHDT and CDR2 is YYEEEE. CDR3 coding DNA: TGTGCCAGCAGTCGGGGGACAGAAGGAGAGACCCAGTACTTC. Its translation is CASSRGTEGETQYF.

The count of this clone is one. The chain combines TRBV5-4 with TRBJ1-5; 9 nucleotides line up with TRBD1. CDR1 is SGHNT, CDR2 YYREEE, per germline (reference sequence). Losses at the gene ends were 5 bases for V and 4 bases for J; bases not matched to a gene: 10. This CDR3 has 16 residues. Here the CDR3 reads CASRDRDRALNQPQHF. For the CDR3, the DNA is TGTGCCAGCAGAGATAGGGACAGGGCCCTTAATCAGCCCCAGCATTTT.

CDR3 sequence: CASSSQRGSETQYF. In nucleotides, the CDR3 is TGCGCCAGCAGTAGCCAGCGGGGGTCGGAGACCCAGTACTTC. The chain couples TRBV10-1 to TRBJ2-5; 8 nucleotides line up with TRBD2. In germline, CDR1 is WNHNN, CDR2 SYGVQD (reference sequence). Germline trimming cut 5 bases from V and 5 bases from J; bases unmatched to any gene: 7. This CDR3 region has 14 residues.

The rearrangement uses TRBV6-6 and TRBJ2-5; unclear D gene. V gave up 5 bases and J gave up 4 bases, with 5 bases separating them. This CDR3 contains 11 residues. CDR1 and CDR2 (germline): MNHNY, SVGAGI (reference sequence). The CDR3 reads CASSERETQYF. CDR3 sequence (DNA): TGTGCCAGCAGTGAGCGAGAGACCCAGTACTTC.

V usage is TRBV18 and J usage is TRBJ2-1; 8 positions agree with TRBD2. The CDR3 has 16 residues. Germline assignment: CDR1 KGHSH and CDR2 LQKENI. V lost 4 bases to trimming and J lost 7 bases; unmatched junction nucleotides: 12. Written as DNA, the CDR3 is TGTGCCAGCTCACGCTACGGGAGGGCCGAATTGAATGAGCAGTTCTTC. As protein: CASSRYGRAELNEQFF. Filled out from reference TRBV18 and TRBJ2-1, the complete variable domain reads NAGVMQNPRHLVRRRGQEARLRCSPMKGHSHVYWYRQLPEEGLKFMVYLQKENIIDESGMPKERFSAEFPKEGPSILRIQQVVRGDSAAYFCASSRYGRAELNEQFFGPGTRLTVL.

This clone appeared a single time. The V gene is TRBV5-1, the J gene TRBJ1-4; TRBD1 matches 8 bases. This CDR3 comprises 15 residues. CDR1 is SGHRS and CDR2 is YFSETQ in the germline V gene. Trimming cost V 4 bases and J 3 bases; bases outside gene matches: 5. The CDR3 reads CASSGQGAPNEKLFF. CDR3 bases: TGCGCCAGCAGCGGGCAGGGGGCGCCTAATGAAAAACTGTTTTTT.

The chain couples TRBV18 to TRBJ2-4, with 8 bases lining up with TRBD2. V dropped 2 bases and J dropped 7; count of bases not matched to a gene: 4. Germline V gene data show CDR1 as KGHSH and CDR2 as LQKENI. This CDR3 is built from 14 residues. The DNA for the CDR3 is TGTGCCAGCTCACCAACGGGGGGGATGAACATTCAGTACTTC. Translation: CASSPTGGMNIQYF. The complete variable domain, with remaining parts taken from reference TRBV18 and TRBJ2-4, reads NAGVMQNPRHLVRRRGQEARLRCSPMKGHSHVYWYRQLPEEGLKFMVYLQKENIIDESGMPKERFSAEFPKEGPSILRIQQVVRGDSAAYFCASSPTGGMNIQYFGAGTRLSVL.

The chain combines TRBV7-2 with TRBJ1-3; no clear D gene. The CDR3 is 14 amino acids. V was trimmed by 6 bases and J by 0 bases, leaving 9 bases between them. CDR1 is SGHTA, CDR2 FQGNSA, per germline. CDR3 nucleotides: TGTGCCAGCAGACTAGGGATCTCTGGAAACACCATATATTTT. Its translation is CASRLGISGNTIYF.

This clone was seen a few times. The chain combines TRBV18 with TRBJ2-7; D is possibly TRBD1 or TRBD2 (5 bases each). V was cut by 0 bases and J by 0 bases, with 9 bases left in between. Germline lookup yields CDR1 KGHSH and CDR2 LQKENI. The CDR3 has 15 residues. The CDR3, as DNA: TGTGCCAGCTCACCACCGGCAGGGACCTCCTACGAGCAGTACTTC. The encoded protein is CASSPPAGTSYEQYF.

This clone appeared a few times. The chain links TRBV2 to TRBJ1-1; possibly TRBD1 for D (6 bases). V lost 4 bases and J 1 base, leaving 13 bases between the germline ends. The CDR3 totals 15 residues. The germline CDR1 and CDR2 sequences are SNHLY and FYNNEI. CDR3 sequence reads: CASSARGVGNTEAFF. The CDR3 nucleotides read TGTGCCAGCAGTGCCAGGGGCGTAGGGAACACTGAAGCTTTCTTT. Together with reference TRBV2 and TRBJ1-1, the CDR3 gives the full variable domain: EPEVTQTPSHQVTQMGQEVILRCVPISNHLYFYWYRQILGQKVEFLVSFYNNEISEKSEIFDDQFSVERPDGSNFTLKIRSTKLEDSAMYFCASSARGVGNTEAFFGQGTRLTVV.

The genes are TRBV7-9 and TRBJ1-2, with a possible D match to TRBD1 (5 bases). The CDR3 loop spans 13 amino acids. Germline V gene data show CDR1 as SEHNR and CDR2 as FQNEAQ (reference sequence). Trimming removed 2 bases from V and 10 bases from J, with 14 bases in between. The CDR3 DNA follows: TGTGCCAGCAGCTTATCCGGGACCGATGACTACACCTTC. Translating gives CASSLSGTDDYTF.

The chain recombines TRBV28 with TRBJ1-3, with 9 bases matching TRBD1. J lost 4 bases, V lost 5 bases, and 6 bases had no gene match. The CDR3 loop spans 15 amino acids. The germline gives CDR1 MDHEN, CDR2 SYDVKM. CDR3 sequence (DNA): TGTGCCAGCAGTGCCGGGACAGGGTCCGGAAACACCATATATTTT. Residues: CASSAGTGSGNTIYF.

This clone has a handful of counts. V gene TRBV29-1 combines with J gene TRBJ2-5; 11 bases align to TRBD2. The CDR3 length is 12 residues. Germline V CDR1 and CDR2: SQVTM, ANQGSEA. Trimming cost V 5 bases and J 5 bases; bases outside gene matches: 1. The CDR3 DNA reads TGCAGCGTTTCTAGCGGGGGGGAGACCCAGTACTTC. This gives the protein CSVSSGGETQYF. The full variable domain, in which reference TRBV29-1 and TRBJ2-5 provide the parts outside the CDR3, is SAVISQKPSRDICQRGTSLTIQCQVDSQVTMMFWYRQQPGQSLTLIATANQGSEATYESGFVIDKFPISRPNLTFSTLTVSNMSPEDSSIYLCSVSSGGETQYFGPGTRLLVL.

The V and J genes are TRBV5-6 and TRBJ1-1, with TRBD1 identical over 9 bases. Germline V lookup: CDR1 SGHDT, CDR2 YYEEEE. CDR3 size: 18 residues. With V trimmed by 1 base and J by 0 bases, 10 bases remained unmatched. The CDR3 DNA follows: TGTGCCAGCAGCTTGTTTTCGGGACAGGGAGACCTGAACACTGAAGCTTTCTTT. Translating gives CASSLFSGQGDLNTEAFF.

CDR3 nucleotide sequence: TGTGCCAGCAGCTCTCCCCGGGGGACAGACGAAGCTTTCTTT. This codes for CASSSPRGTDEAFF. V usage is TRBV11-2 and J usage is TRBJ1-1, with 7 bases aligning to TRBD1. V was clipped by 4 bases and J by 8 bases; unmatched bases: 10. The CDR3 sequence is 14 residues long. Germline CDR1 reads SGHAT; CDR2 reads FQNNGV.